This TCR beta chain was sequenced for a study of cytomegalovirus exposure and HLA in healthy donors. Whole-study results and caveats: Later on, analysis showed that most CMV-associated TCR beta chains appeared to be HLA-restricted. Within the data, a cluster of highly shared sequence variants was likely a sequencing artifact.

Concerning this clone itself: Its antigen is not known. At the DNA level, this CDR3 is encoded by other sequences in the same sample as well.

PCR used 60 Vbeta primers and 13 Jbeta primers. Authors' methods: Unique TCR beta chains numbered roughly 80 million in a later analysis, with roughly 11 million shared. The method was immunoSEQ multiplex PCR; TCRdb's version includes in-frame clones alone and lacks a portion of them. V and J calls and clone size come straight from that table; D and trimming were deduced from the DNA. The table lists approximately 140,000 clones, roughly 80% of them singletons. This sequence originates from a woman aged 55 to 70 in good health and CMV-seronegative. Sequenced input: PBMCs.

CDR3 residues: CASSQTGTGTGELFF. DNA of the CDR3: TGCGCCAGCAGCCAAACAGGGACGGGGACCGGGGAGCTGTTTTTT. The V gene is TRBV4-1, the J gene TRBJ2-2; perhaps TRBD1 as D (6 bases). The V gene lost 2 bases and the J gene lost 5 bases, with 12 bases spanning the gap. This CDR3 has 15 residues. Germline CDR1 is MGHRA and CDR2 is YSYEKL.